This T cell receptor beta chain was captured in a study of cytomegalovirus exposure and HLA in healthy donors. Study-level points and caveats: Sequencing artifact likely explains a cluster of highly shared sequence variants. Usually a TCR sequence was rare, but some public TCRs were found in many donors.

PCR used 60 Vbeta primers and 13 Jbeta primers. Some clones are missing from TCRdb's copy, which holds only in-frame ones; the method was immunoSEQ multiplex PCR. In the table there are 85,000 to 130,000 clones, around 80% of which are singletons. V trimming: 1 base; J trimming: 7 bases; junction bases outside the gene matches: 7. The germline V gene encodes CDR1 SGHTA and CDR2 FQGNSA. The CDR3 length is 15 residues. This clone was recorded once. Antigen unknown. The genes are TRBV7-2 and TRBJ1-5; 7 nucleotides match TRBD1. This TCR was recovered from a woman in her fifties or sixties in good health and CMV-seropositive. Source material: PBMCs. CDR3 sequence: CASSLVRDRVQPQHF. The DNA for the CDR3 is TGTGCCAGCAGCTTAGTTCGCGACAGGGTGCAGCCCCAGCATTTT.